A single sample gave rise to the 6 T cell receptor beta chains below, sequenced in a study of shared clonotypes between healthy human individuals. Method: immunoSEQ multiplex PCR; TCRdb's copy keeps in-frame clones and lacks some. The table shows approximately 2,200,000 clones, with about 92% occurring only once. CD8 cells classed as naive were CD45RO-negative and positively selected for CCR7, excluding terminally differentiated effector memory CD45RA+ cells. Specimen: naive CD8+ T cells from PBMCs. All receptors come from a man aged 18 to 30 in good health. Some clones in this sample may be carry-over from other donors' samples.

CDR3: CASSSSSGKSYEQYF. As DNA, the CDR3 is TGTGCCAGCAGCTCCTCTAGCGGGAAATCCTACGAGCAGTACTTC. The V gene is TRBV7-9, the J gene TRBJ2-7; 9 nucleotides line up with TRBD2. Germline V CDR1 and CDR2: SEHNR, FQNEAQ (reference sequence). The CDR3 has 15 residues. The V segment lost 4 bases and the J segment 1 base; nucleotides outside the gene matches: 5.

About this clone: Other DNA sequences in the sample encode the same CDR3. The DNA for the CDR3 is TGTGCCAGCAGCCTCGGGACTCGCGGGGGGGAGCTGTTTTTT. Amino acids: CASSLGTRGGELFF. J is TRBJ2-2 and V is TRBV11-2, with D possibly TRBD2 on 6 matching bases. The germline CDR1 and CDR2 sequences are SGHAT and FQNNGV. With 5 bases removed from V and 8 bases from J, the gap between germline ends came to 15 bases. There are 14 residues in the CDR3.

The chain recombines TRBV6-1 with TRBJ2-1; TRBD1 matches 12 bases. The CDR3 loop spans 16 amino acids. V lost 6 bases, J lost 8 bases, and 11 bases stayed unmatched. Per the germline V gene, CDR1 is MNHNS and CDR2 is SASEGT. CDR3 loop: CASRETPGQGAYEQFF. The CDR3 DNA follows: TGTGCCAGCAGGGAAACCCCGGGACAGGGGGCCTATGAGCAGTTCTTC.

This chain connects TRBV10-1 to TRBJ1-5, with D tentatively TRBD1 (5 bases). CDR3 length: 12 amino acids. Per the germline V gene, CDR1 is WNHNN and CDR2 is SYGVQD (reference sequence). Between the trimmed V and J ends, which lost 9 bases and 5 bases, there was a span of 11 bases. CDR3 nucleotides: TGCGCCAGAAGCGGGGCACATCAGCCCCAGCATTTT. Encoded protein: CARSGAHQPQHF.

The chain links TRBV21-1 to TRBJ1-1. TRBV21-1 is marked as a pseudogene. CDR3 length equals 17 residues. The chain's CDR3 is CASSNTGSGLAKTEAFF. CDR3 nucleotide sequence: TGTGCCAGCAGCAATACGGGGTCAGGGCTAGCGAAGACTGAAGCTTTCTTT.

V is TRBV19 and J is TRBJ2-6; D ambiguous. Germline CDR1 and CDR2: LNHDA and SQIVND (reference sequence). With 0 bases removed from V and 1 base from J, the gap between germline ends came to 10 bases. The CDR3 contains 17 residues. The CDR3: CASSIDFGISGANVLTF. CDR3 DNA sequence: TGTGCCAGTAGTATAGATTTTGGTATATCTGGGGCCAACGTCCTGACTTTC.